The T cell receptor beta chain under discussion was sequenced for a study of blood T cell repertoires in COVID-19. Clones were read by immunoSEQ multiplex PCR, and TCRdb kept only the in-frame ones, dropping some. The profile shows 140,000 to 150,000 clones, roughly 82% of them singletons. Trimming removed 0 bases from V and 6 bases from J, with 12 bases in between. Per germline, CDR1 SGHRS and CDR2 YFSETQ. This CDR3 comprises 14 residues. V usage is TRBV5-1 and J usage is TRBJ1-2; D perhaps matches TRBD1 (6 bases). The receptor's source is a human donor in a cohort sampled during active COVID-19. Specimen: peripheral blood. The CDR3 is CASSLARTANGYTF. Here the CDR3 DNA reads TGCGCCAGCAGCTTGGCCCGGACAGCGAATGGCTACACCTTC.